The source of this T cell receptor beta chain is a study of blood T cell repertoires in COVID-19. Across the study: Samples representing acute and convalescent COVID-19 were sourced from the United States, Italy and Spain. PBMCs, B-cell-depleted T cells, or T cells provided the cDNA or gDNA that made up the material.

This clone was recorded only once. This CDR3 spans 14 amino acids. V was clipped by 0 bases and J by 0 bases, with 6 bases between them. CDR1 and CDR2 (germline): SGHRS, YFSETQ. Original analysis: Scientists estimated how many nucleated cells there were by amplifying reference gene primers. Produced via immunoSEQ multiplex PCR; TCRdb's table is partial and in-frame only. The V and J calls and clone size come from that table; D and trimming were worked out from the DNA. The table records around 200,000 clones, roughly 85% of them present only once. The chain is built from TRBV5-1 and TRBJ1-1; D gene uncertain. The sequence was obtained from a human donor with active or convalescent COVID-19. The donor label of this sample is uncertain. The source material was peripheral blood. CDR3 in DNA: TGCGCCAGCAGCTTGGGGGCACTGAACACTGAAGCTTTCTTT. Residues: CASSLGALNTEAFF.